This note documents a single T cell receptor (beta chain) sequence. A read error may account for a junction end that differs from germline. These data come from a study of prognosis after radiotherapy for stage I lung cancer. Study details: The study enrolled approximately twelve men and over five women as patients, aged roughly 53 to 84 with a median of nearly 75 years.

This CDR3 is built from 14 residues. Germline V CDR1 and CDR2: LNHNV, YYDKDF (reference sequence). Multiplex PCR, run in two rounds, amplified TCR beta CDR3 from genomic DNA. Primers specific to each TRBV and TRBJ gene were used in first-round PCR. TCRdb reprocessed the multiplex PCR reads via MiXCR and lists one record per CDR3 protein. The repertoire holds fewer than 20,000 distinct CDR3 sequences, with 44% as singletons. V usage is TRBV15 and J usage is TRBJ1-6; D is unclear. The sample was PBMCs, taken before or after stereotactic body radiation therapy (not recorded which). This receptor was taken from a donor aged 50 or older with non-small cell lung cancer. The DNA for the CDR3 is TGTGCCACCAGCAGAAGTGTCTATAATTCACCCCTTCACTTT. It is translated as CATSRSVYNSPLHF.